Listed below are T cell receptor beta chains from one sample, sequenced in a study of blood T cells in healthy people across ages. TCRdb re-called the 5' RACE reads through MiXCR, storing one row per CDR3 protein. This sample yields about 800,000 distinct CDR3 sequences, of which 35% to 50% are seen a single time; 15% to 20% belongs to the top ten. Sequencing was performed on blood. All receptors derive from an elderly man in good health. Each CDR3 is given with its conserved first and last residue. The D gene is left open where the match is weak. Clone size appears in some rows only: once, few, many, or a class for an expanded clone.

v_call	j_call	clone_size	d_call	cdr3_aa	cdr3_nt
TRBV7-2	TRBJ2-1	.	TRBD2	CASSLGDYYNEQFF	TGTGCCAGCAGCCTAGGGGACTATTACAATGAGCAGTTCTTC
TRBV7-2	TRBJ2-1	many	.	CASSSQGYEQFF	TGTGCCAGCAGCTCGCAGGGCTATGAGCAGTTCTTC
TRBV20-1	TRBJ2-7	many	TRBD1	CSASGQDWDEQYF	TGCAGTGCTAGTGGACAGGATTGGGACGAGCAGTACTTC
TRBV7-2	TRBJ2-1	.	TRBD1	CASSSSLGGHEQFF	TGTGCCAGCAGCTCCTCACTAGGGGGCCATGAGCAGTTCTTC
TRBV29-1	TRBJ2-3	many	.	CSVDGGLVADTQYF	TGCAGCGTTGACGGCGGGCTGGTTGCAGATACGCAGTATTTT
TRBV10-3	TRBJ2-1	.	.	CAISSPSYNEQFF	TGTGCCATCAGCAGTCCATCCTACAATGAGCAGTTCTTC
TRBV29-1	TRBJ2-7	once	.	CSVSRDQEAQYF	TGCAGCGTTTCCCGGGACCAAGAGGCCCAGTACTTC
TRBV29-1	TRBJ2-5	many	TRBD2	CSVDSSGRETQYF	TGCAGCGTTGATTCTAGCGGGAGAGAGACCCAGTACTTC
TRBV7-9	TRBJ1-6	.	.	CASSLVAGKPPRSDSPLHF	TGTGCCAGCAGCTTAGTAGCTGGGAAGCCCCCCCGGAGTGATTCACCCCTCCACTTT
TRBV20-1	TRBJ2-7	.	TRBD1	CSARAVGGTGEREQYF	TGCAGTGCTAGAGCAGTTGGCGGGACAGGGGAGCGAGAGCAGTACTTC
TRBV4-1	TRBJ2-4	.	.	CASSPRDITNIQYF	TGCGCCAGCAGCCCCCGGGACATTACAAACATTCAGTACTTC
TRBV5-1	TRBJ1-5	.	.	CASSLGGSPSNQPQHF	TGCGCCAGCAGCTTGGGAGGGTCCCCTAGCAATCAGCCCCAGCATTTT
TRBV30	TRBJ1-6	few	.	CAWSASLGSPLHF	TGTGCCTGGAGTGCAAGCCTCGGGTCACCCCTCCACTTT
TRBV6-1	TRBJ2-5	few	.	CASSVLTRGETQYF	TGTGCCAGCAGTGTTCTTACAAGAGGGGAGACCCAGTACTTC
TRBV5-1	TRBJ2-1	.	TRBD2	CASMEAGVNEQFF	TGCGCCAGCATGGAAGCGGGAGTCAATGAGCAGTTCTTC
TRBV7-2	TRBJ2-7	.	.	CASSLDSGTVSYEQYF	TGTGCCAGCAGCTTAGACTCCGGGACGGTCTCCTACGAGCAGTACTTC
TRBV5-1	TRBJ2-1	.	.	CASSLTAGEVWNEQFF	TGCGCCAGCAGCTTGACGGCAGGGGAGGTATGGAATGAGCAGTTCTTC
TRBV7-2	TRBJ1-2	.	TRBD1	CASSTPGTGDYGYTF	TGTGCCAGCAGCACACCAGGGACAGGGGACTATGGCTACACCTTC
TRBV30	TRBJ1-5	once	TRBD1	CAWSRDRINQPQHF	TGTGCCTGGAGTCGGGACAGGATCAATCAGCCCCAGCATTTT
TRBV20-1	TRBJ2-7	.	.	CSARGSDWSYEQYF	TGCAGTGCCCGCGGGTCTGACTGGTCCTACGAGCAGTACTTC
TRBV20-1	TRBJ2-1	many	TRBD1	CSAPDRASSYNEQFF	TGCAGTGCCCCGGACAGGGCGAGCTCCTACAATGAGCAGTTCTTC
TRBV12-3/TRBV12-4	TRBJ2-7	.	TRBD2	CASSLLAGEEQYF	TGTGCCAGCAGTTTACTAGCGGGAGAGGAGCAGTACTTC
TRBV28	TRBJ2-4	few	TRBD2	CASSSLAGGIQYF	TGTGCCAGCAGTTCCCTAGCGGGAGGGATTCAGTACTTC
TRBV4-2	TRBJ2-7	many	TRBD1	CASSQLTGGNSYEQYF	TGTGCCAGCAGCCAACTGACAGGGGGTAACTCCTACGAGCAGTACTTC
TRBV7-2	TRBJ2-7	.	TRBD1	CASRSPGQGSYEQYF	TGTGCCAGCAGATCTCCGGGACAGGGCTCCTACGAGCAGTACTTC
TRBV6-2/TRBV6-3	TRBJ2-1	few	TRBD2	CASSGHPSGPYNEQFF	TGTGCCAGCAGTGGACATCCTAGCGGGCCCTACAATGAGCAGTTCTTC
TRBV6-6	TRBJ1-4	many	.	CASSYATGEKLFF	TGTGCCAGCAGTTACGCCACAGGGGAAAAACTGTTTTTT
TRBV7-2	TRBJ2-1	few	TRBD2	CASSLVGGRSHNEQFF	TGTGCCAGCAGCTTAGTTGGCGGGAGGTCCCACAATGAGCAGTTCTTC
TRBV20-1	TRBJ1-6	.	.	CSARDGRAGGNSPLHF	TGCAGTGCTAGAGATGGGAGGGCAGGAGGGAATTCACCCCTCCACTTT
TRBV12-3/TRBV12-4	TRBJ2-7	.	.	CASSLPRSRSYEQYF	TGTGCCAGCAGTTTACCCAGGTCGCGGTCCTACGAGCAGTACTTC
TRBV18	TRBJ1-2	.	TRBD1	CASSKDRDGGYIF	TGTGCCAGCTCAAAGGACAGGGACGGCGGCTACATCTTC
TRBV27	TRBJ2-7	few	.	CASSDTRREQYF	TGTGCCAGCAGTGATACTAGACGCGAGCAGTACTTC
TRBV9	TRBJ1-4	.	.	CASSLSGEKLFF	TGTGCCAGCAGCCTGAGCGGTGAAAAACTGTTTTTT
TRBV28	TRBJ2-6	.	.	CAGSFPGSGANVLTF	TGTGCCGGCAGCTTTCCAGGCTCTGGGGCCAACGTCCTGACTTTC
TRBV12-3/TRBV12-4	TRBJ2-1	.	TRBD2	CASSFFGTSSYNERFF	TGTGCCAGCAGTTTCTTCGGGACTAGCTCCTACAATGAGCGGTTCTTC
TRBV12-3/TRBV12-4	TRBJ2-7	.	.	CASTKDSSFYEQYF	TGTGCCAGCACCAAGGACTCCAGTTTCTACGAGCAGTACTTC
TRBV7-2	TRBJ2-6	few	.	CASSSAPGISGANVLTF	TGTGCCAGCAGCTCAGCCCCCGGGATCTCTGGGGCCAACGTCCTGACTTTC
TRBV29-1	TRBJ2-7	.	TRBD1	CSVEGWAQGTYEQYF	TGCAGCGTTGAAGGGTGGGCACAGGGGACCTACGAGCAGTACTTC
TRBV5-1	TRBJ2-5	.	TRBD1	CASSPGTEYYKEQYF	TGCGCCAGCAGCCCGGGGACAGAATACTACAAGGAGCAGTACTTC
TRBV24-1	TRBJ2-1	.	.	CATSYGGVYNGQFF	TGTGCCACCAGTTACGGCGGGGTTTACAATGGGCAGTTCTTC
TRBV29-1	TRBJ2-1	.	TRBD2	CSVRLAGAYNEQFF	TGCAGCGTGAGACTAGCGGGAGCCTACAATGAGCAGTTCTTC
TRBV7-2	TRBJ2-3	once	.	CASNSLTDTQYF	TGTGCCAGCAACTCTCTCACAGATACGCAGTATTTT
TRBV4-1	TRBJ2-3	.	TRBD2	CASSQEGGSRSDTQYF	TGCGCCAGCAGCCAAGAAGGCGGGAGTCGCTCAGATACGCAGTATTTT
TRBV7-2	TRBJ2-3	.	TRBD2	CASSRSMAGGGDTQYF	TGTGCCAGCAGCCGCTCCATGGCGGGAGGAGGAGATACGCAGTATTTT
TRBV12-3/TRBV12-4	TRBJ1-4	.	TRBD1	CASSLGVGGEEKLFF	TGTGCCAGCAGTTTAGGGGTAGGGGGCGAGGAAAAACTGTTTTTT
TRBV20-1	TRBJ2-3	few	TRBD2	CSAETSGSTDTQYF	TGCAGTGCCGAGACTAGCGGGAGCACAGATACGCAGTATTTT
TRBV2	TRBJ2-1	.	TRBD1	CARTGQGIFDEQFF	TGTGCCAGGACAGGACAGGGGATATTCGATGAGCAGTTCTTC
TRBV3-1	TRBJ2-2	.	TRBD1	CASSTPQGAVTGELFF	TGTGCCAGCAGCACACCACAGGGGGCGGTCACCGGGGAGCTGTTTTTT
TRBV5-8	TRBJ2-1	.	.	CASSLGHLKGNEQFF	TGTGCCAGCAGCTTAGGACACCTCAAGGGCAATGAGCAGTTCTTC
TRBV6-2/TRBV6-3	TRBJ2-3	.	TRBD2	CASTATAGGFTDTQYF	TGTGCCAGCACCGCGACGGCGGGGGGCTTTACAGATACGCAGTATTTT